This T cell receptor beta chain emerged from a study of blood T cell repertoires in COVID-19. The V gene's germline CDR1 is LNHDA and CDR2 SQIVND (reference sequence). J lost 9 bases, V lost 2 bases, and 15 bases had no gene match. The CDR3 has 17 amino acids. The method was immunoSEQ multiplex PCR; TCRdb's version includes in-frame clones alone and lacks a portion of them. The sample consists of 150,000 or so clones, 75% to 90% of them appearing once. Sequencing input: peripheral blood. This chain uses TRBV19 with TRBJ1-5, with TRBD1 identical over 8 bases. This TCR came from a human donor in a cohort sampled during active COVID-19. As DNA, the CDR3 is TGTGCCAGTAGTATAAAAAGTCCCCTGCCAGGGGGCCTGCCCCAGCATTTT. This codes for CASSIKSPLPGGLPQHF.